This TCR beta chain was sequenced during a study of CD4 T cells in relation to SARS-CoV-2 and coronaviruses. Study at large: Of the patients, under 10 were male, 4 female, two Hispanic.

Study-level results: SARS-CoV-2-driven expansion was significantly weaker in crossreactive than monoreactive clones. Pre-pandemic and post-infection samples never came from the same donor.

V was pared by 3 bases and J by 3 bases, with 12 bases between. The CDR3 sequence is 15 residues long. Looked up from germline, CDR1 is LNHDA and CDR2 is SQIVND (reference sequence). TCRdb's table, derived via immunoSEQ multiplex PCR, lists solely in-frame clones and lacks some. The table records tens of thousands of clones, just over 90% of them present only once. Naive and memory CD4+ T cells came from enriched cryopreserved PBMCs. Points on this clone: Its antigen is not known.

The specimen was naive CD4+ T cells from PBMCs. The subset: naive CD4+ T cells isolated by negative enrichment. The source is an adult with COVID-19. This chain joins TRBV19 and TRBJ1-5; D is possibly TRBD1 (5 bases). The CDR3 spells CASSIGAVHNQPQHF. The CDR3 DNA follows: TGTGCCAGTAGTATTGGGGCAGTTCACAATCAGCCCCAGCATTTT.